Each of the 27 T cell receptor beta chains below was sequenced from the same sample in a study of blood T cell repertoires in COVID-19. The repertoire was sequenced with immunoSEQ multiplex PCR; TCRdb's copy has only in-frame clones and lacks some. Of roughly 140,000 clones in the sample, around 89% were seen once. The material sequenced was peripheral blood. The receptor source for this set is a woman in her sixties or seventies with active COVID-19.

In this sample, this clone turned up once. CDR3 in DNA: TGTGCCAGCAGCTTATGGGACGCGGGAGCGGGAGTTCCGACCCAGTACTTC. Its translation is CASSLWDAGAGVPTQYF. The chain uses TRBV7-2 and TRBJ2-5, with TRBD2 matching over 8 bases. V lost 2 bases to trimming and J lost 7 bases; unmatched junction nucleotides: 15. The germline CDR1 and CDR2 sequences are SGHTA and FQGNSA. The CDR3 loop spans 17 amino acids.

The chain couples TRBV5-4 to TRBJ2-6; D is perhaps TRBD2 (5 bases). CDR3 length equals 14 residues. Germline values: CDR1 SGHNT, CDR2 YYREEE (reference sequence). V lost 6 bases to trimming and J lost 0 bases, with 7 bases between them. CDR3 coding DNA: TGTGCCAGCACCCGGGACTCTGGGGCCAACGTCCTGACTTTC. Translating gives CASTRDSGANVLTF.

The V gene is TRBV3-1 (or the pseudogene TRBV3-2), the J gene TRBJ2-3; a weak D match, TRBD2 (6 bases). CDR3 length: 15 amino acids. V gave up 4 bases and J gave up 0 bases, with 11 bases separating them. Germline V gene lookup returns CDR1 LGHDT and CDR2 YNNKEL (reference sequence). The CDR3: CASSLSGGSTDTQYF. Here the CDR3 DNA reads TGTGCCAGCAGCCTTAGCGGAGGGAGCACAGATACGCAGTATTTT.

The V and J genes are TRBV20-1 and TRBJ2-7, with a weak D call TRBD2 (6 bases). Trimming removed 5 bases at V and 2 bases at J, with 7 bases between. The CDR3 totals 11 residues. Germline CDR1 is DFQATT and CDR2 is SNEGSKA (reference sequence). The CDR3 protein is CSASSAYEQYF. The CDR3, as DNA: TGCAGTGCTTCTAGCGCCTACGAGCAGTACTTC.

The chain employs TRBV11-2 and TRBJ2-1; TRBD2 matches 9 bases. The CDR3 runs 15 residues. The ends lost 5 bases at V and 4 bases at J; junction bases unmatched: 6. CDR1 is SGHAT and CDR2 is FQNNGV in the germline V gene. CDR3 sequence reads: CASSTGGGEYNEQFF. The CDR3 nucleotides read TGTGCCAGCAGCACCGGCGGGGGGGAGTACAATGAGCAGTTCTTC.

The chain recombines TRBV5-1 with TRBJ2-6, with no clear D. The germline gives CDR1 SGHRS, CDR2 YFSETQ. V was trimmed by 0 bases and J by 3 bases, leaving 4 bases between them. The CDR3 spans 14 residues. The CDR3 sequence: CASSLGGGANVLTF. The CDR3 DNA reads TGCGCCAGCAGCTTGGGAGGTGGGGCCAACGTCCTGACTTTC.

The chain uses TRBV18 and TRBJ1-3; D is perhaps TRBD1 (5 bases). Germline V gene lookup returns CDR1 KGHSH and CDR2 LQKENI. The CDR3 runs 14 residues. V was clipped by 5 bases and J by 0 bases, with 8 bases between them. The CDR3 spells CASSIDSSGNTIYF. As DNA, the CDR3 is TGTGCCAGCTCAATCGACAGCTCTGGAAACACCATATATTTT.

With respect to this clone: Other DNA sequences of this sample code for an identical CDR3. The V call is TRBV18, the J call TRBJ2-3; perhaps TRBD2 as D (5 bases). The CDR3 is made up of 13 amino acids. Germline values: CDR1 KGHSH, CDR2 LQKENI. The V and J ends lost 3 bases and 3 bases respectively, with 7 bases between them. Written as DNA, the CDR3 is TGTGCCAGCTCACCCCCGGGGACAGATACGCAGTATTTT. This sequence encodes CASSPPGTDTQYF.

The V call is TRBV27, the J call TRBJ2-5, with 9 bases lining up with TRBD2. CDR1 MNHEY and CDR2 SMNVEV come from the germline V gene (reference sequence). This CDR3 contains 14 residues. With 6 bases clipped from V and 4 bases from J, the junction kept 6 bases outside the gene matches. The CDR3 loop is CASRQAGGGETQYF. In DNA, the CDR3 is TGTGCCAGCAGGCAAGCGGGAGGAGGAGAGACCCAGTACTTC.

This chain joins TRBV18 and TRBJ2-7; 16 bases fit TRBD2. The CDR3 contains 17 residues. V gave up 3 bases and J gave up 4 bases; unmatched junction bases: 6. Germline lookup yields CDR1 KGHSH and CDR2 LQKENI. The CDR3 DNA sequence: TGTGCCAGCTCACCGGCGGGACTAGCGGGAGGGCAATACGAGCAGTACTTC. Residues: CASSPAGLAGGQYEQYF. The entire variable domain, with the rest obtained from reference TRBV18 and TRBJ2-7, is as follows: NAGVMQNPRHLVRRRGQEARLRCSPMKGHSHVYWYRQLPEEGLKFMVYLQKENIIDESGMPKERFSAEFPKEGPSILRIQQVVRGDSAAYFCASSPAGLAGGQYEQYFGPGTRLTVT.

The chain carries TRBV6-6 and TRBJ2-2; weak D call: TRBD2 (5 bases). The CDR3 is made up of 10 amino acids. The germline V gene encodes CDR1 MNHNY and CDR2 SVGAGI (reference sequence). With 9 bases removed from V and 7 bases from J, the gap between germline ends came to 6 bases. As DNA, the CDR3 is TGTGCCAGTCGGGACGGGGAGCTGTTTTTT. This sequence encodes CASRDGELFF.

The chain has TRBV28 and TRBJ2-7, with 12 bases identical to TRBD1. V lost 11 bases to trimming and J lost 5 bases; unmatched junction nucleotides: 7. CDR1 is MDHEN and CDR2 is SYDVKM in the germline V gene. The CDR3 contains 13 residues. CDR3 DNA: TGTGCCGCAAGGGACAGGGGGCTGAACGAGCAGTACTTC. Translation: CAARDRGLNEQYF.

This clone came up a few times. V is TRBV24-1 and J is TRBJ1-2, with a tentative D call TRBD1 (5 bases). CDR3 length: 12 amino acids. Looked up from germline, CDR1 is KGHDR and CDR2 is SFDVKD. Trimming removed 4 bases from V and 4 bases from J, with 6 bases in between. CDR3 DNA: TGTGCCACCAGTGACGGGGGCTATGGCTACACCTTC. Its translation is CATSDGGYGYTF.

This rearrangement joins TRBV19 to TRBJ1-2; maybe TRBD1 (6 bases). The V and J ends lost 2 bases and 7 bases respectively, with 14 bases between them. The CDR3 has 14 residues. In germline, CDR1 is LNHDA, CDR2 SQIVND (reference sequence). CDR3 bases: TGTGCCAGTAGTATATCCCGACAGGTAGCTGGCTACACCTTC. Translated: CASSISRQVAGYTF.

The CDR3 nucleotides read TGTGCCAGCAGTTTCCAGAAGTCGAACACCGGGGAGCTGTTTTTT. It codes for CASSFQKSNTGELFF. This chain uses TRBV27 with TRBJ2-2; D is uncertain. The V end lost 3 bases, the J end lost 0 bases, and 8 bases lay between the germline ends. The length of the CDR3 is 15 residues. From germline, CDR1 is MNHEY and CDR2 SMNVEV (reference sequence).

V is TRBV4-2 and J is TRBJ2-3; possible D gene TRBD2, 6 bases. The CDR3 length is 15 residues. Per the germline V gene, CDR1 is LGHNA and CDR2 is YNFKEQ. Trimming took 4 bases from V and 11 from J, leaving 22 bases between them. The CDR3 sequence: CASSPPRDRWGGQYF. CDR3 in DNA: TGTGCCAGCAGCCCGCCCCGGGACCGCTGGGGAGGGCAGTATTTT.

The rearrangement uses TRBV5-1 and TRBJ2-7; 8 bases are shared with TRBD2. This CDR3 has 14 residues. J gave up 9 bases and V 5 bases, and 13 bases lay outside the gene matches. Per the germline V gene, CDR1 is SGHRS and CDR2 is YFSETQ. The CDR3 DNA reads as TGCGCCAGCAGTTCAGCGGGAGAGGGCCTGGGGCAGTACTTC. Its protein is CASSSAGEGLGQYF.

The chain employs TRBV30 and TRBJ2-3, with 7 nucleotides matching TRBD2. The V gene end was trimmed by 2 bases and the J gene end by 1 base; junction bases not matched to a gene: 9. This CDR3 contains 16 residues. From germline, CDR1 is GTSNPN and CDR2 SVGIG (reference sequence). The CDR3 sequence: CAWSKSGGVGTDTQYF. The CDR3 coding sequence is TGTGCCTGGAGTAAGTCGGGGGGTGTTGGCACAGATACGCAGTATTTT.

The rearrangement uses TRBV5-3 and TRBJ2-7, with 10 bases identical to TRBD2. Being an ORF, TRBV5-3 has a function that is uncertain. The CDR3 has 15 amino acids. V trimming: 5 bases; J trimming: 3 bases; junction bases outside the gene matches: 8. This CDR3 is CARSPHGTSVYEQYF. The CDR3 DNA reads TGTGCCAGAAGTCCCCACGGGACTAGCGTCTACGAGCAGTACTTC.

The V and J genes are TRBV2 and TRBJ1-1, with a possible D match to TRBD1 (6 bases). Trimming pared 4 bases from V and 1 base from J, leaving 10 bases between. This CDR3 comprises 14 residues. From germline, CDR1 is SNHLY and CDR2 FYNNEI. The CDR3 DNA reads as TGTGCCAGCAGTGTTTCCAGGGGGAACACTGAAGCTTTCTTT. It translates to CASSVSRGNTEAFF.

V usage is TRBV21-1 and J usage is TRBJ2-5; the table's D call TRBD2 went unverified against the DNA. TRBV21-1 is flagged as a pseudogene. This CDR3 is built from 15 residues. This CDR3 reads CASRGTSGDWETQYF. The CDR3 DNA sequence: TGTGCCAGCAGAGGGACTAGCGGGGATTGGGAGACCCAGTACTTC.

This clone showed up just once. The V call is TRBV19, the J call TRBJ2-5, with 8 nucleotides matching TRBD2. The CDR3 runs 14 residues. Germline CDR1 reads LNHDA; CDR2 reads SQIVND (reference sequence). Germline trimming cut 8 bases from V and 5 bases from J; bases unmatched to any gene: 10. The CDR3 sequence: CASRGGVNTETQYF. In DNA, the CDR3 is TGTGCCAGTCGGGGGGGAGTAAATACGGAGACCCAGTACTTC.

The chain joins TRBV7-2 to TRBJ2-5, with 9 positions matching TRBD1. Trimming removed 3 bases from V and 4 bases from J; junction bases left unmatched: 3. Germline V CDR1 and CDR2: SGHTA, FQGNSA. The CDR3 runs to 14 residues. CDR3 coding DNA: TGTGCCAGCAGCTTGGACAGGGGTTCAGAGACCCAGTACTTC. This translates into CASSLDRGSETQYF.

This chain uses TRBV12-3 or TRBV12-4 with TRBJ2-5; possibly TRBD2 for D (5 bases). The CDR3 has 11 residues. Deletions cut 4 bases from V and 7 bases from J, with 7 bases between. The CDR3 coding sequence is TGTGCCAGCAGTTCCCGGGGGACCCAGTACTTC. Protein: CASSSRGTQYF.

The gene calls are TRBV29-1 and TRBJ2-5; 7 nucleotides agree with TRBD1. CDR1 is SQVTM, CDR2 ANQGSEA, per germline. The CDR3 length is 13 residues. Losses at the gene ends were 3 bases for V and 2 bases for J; bases not matched to a gene: 3. The CDR3 region is CSVDRTGQETQYF. The CDR3 nucleotides are TGCAGCGTTGACCGGACAGGACAAGAGACCCAGTACTTC.

This rearrangement joins TRBV28 to TRBJ1-6, with 8 bases fitting TRBD1. Germline CDR1 reads MDHEN; CDR2 reads SYDVKM. Trimming took 11 bases from V and 6 from J; bases not matched to a gene: 9. The CDR3 covers 14 residues. CDR3: CAARTGGRNSPLHF. The CDR3, as DNA: TGTGCCGCACGAACAGGGGGTCGTAATTCACCCCTCCACTTT.

The rearrangement links TRBV10-3 to TRBJ1-3; maybe TRBD1 (5 bases). Trimming removed 4 bases from V and 5 bases from J, with 15 bases in between. The CDR3 totals 15 residues. The germline V gene encodes CDR1 ENHRY and CDR2 SYGVKD. CDR3 DNA sequence: TGTGCCATCAGTGCGGCTACCGGACACAGAAACACCATATATTTT. Its protein is CAISAATGHRNTIYF.